The rows below give T cell receptor beta chains drawn from one sample of a study of blood T cell repertoires in COVID-19. The assay was immunoSEQ multiplex PCR, and TCRdb's table has in-frame clones only and misses some. The table records about 210,000 clones, around four fifths of them present only once. The source material was peripheral blood. All receptors come from a woman aged 45 to 65 with active or convalescent COVID-19. Each CDR3 is given with its conserved first and last residue. A D gene is named only where the DNA matches it firmly. Rows give clone size only sometimes, using once, few, many, or a class for an expanded clone.

V: TRBV28
D: -
J: TRBJ2-2
size: -
DNA: TGTGCCAGCAGTTTCACAGGGTTAGGCACCGGGGAGCTGTTTTTT
CDR3: CASSFTGLGTGELFF

V: TRBV27
D: -
J: TRBJ2-7
size: once
DNA: TGTGCCAGCAGTTTATCCTTAGACAGATCATACGAGCAGTACTTC
CDR3: CASSLSLDRSYEQYF

V: TRBV14
D: -
J: TRBJ2-1
size: -
DNA: TGTGCCAGCAGCCACCGGGTTTTCGATGAGCAGTTCTTC
CDR3: CASSHRVFDEQFF

V: TRBV15
D: -
J: TRBJ1-4
size: -
DNA: TGTGCCACCAGCAGAGACAATGCCAGGGGCGAAAAACTGTTTTTT
CDR3: CATSRDNARGEKLFF

V: TRBV7-3
D: -
J: TRBJ2-2
size: -
DNA: TGTGCCAGCAGCCTACTGCGGGAGAACACCGGGGAGCTGTTTTTT
CDR3: CASSLLRENTGELFF

V: TRBV20-1
D: TRBD2
J: TRBJ2-1
size: -
DNA: TGCAGTGCTAGTCCCAGCGGGAGGGCCTATGAGCAGTTCTTC
CDR3: CSASPSGRAYEQFF

V: TRBV19
D: -
J: TRBJ1-5
size: -
DNA: TGTGCCACTTCCGACACTAGCAATCAGCCCCAGCATTTT
CDR3: CATSDTSNQPQHF

V: TRBV11-2
D: -
J: TRBJ2-6
size: -
DNA: TGTGCCAGCAACGACAGGAGCTCTGGGGCCAACGTCCTGACTTTC
CDR3: CASNDRSSGANVLTF

V: TRBV5-6
D: -
J: TRBJ2-5
size: -
DNA: TGTGCCAGCAGCATCGGGGGTCAAGAGACCCAGTACTTC
CDR3: CASSIGGQETQYF

V: TRBV7-6
D: TRBD1
J: TRBJ2-7
size: -
DNA: TGTGCCAGCAGCTCCACAGGGGCTTACACCGAGCAGTACTTC
CDR3: CASSSTGAYTEQYF

V: TRBV24-1
D: TRBD2
J: TRBJ2-1
size: -
DNA: TGTGCCACCAGTGATCTAGCGGGGGGACCATACAATGAGCAGTTCTTC
CDR3: CATSDLAGGPYNEQFF

V: TRBV29-1
D: TRBD1
J: TRBJ1-1
size: -
DNA: TGCAGCGCCCGACAGGGGGACACTGAAGCTTTCTTT
CDR3: CSARQGDTEAFF

V: TRBV19
D: -
J: TRBJ1-2
size: few
DNA: TGTGCCAGTAGTATAGAACAGGGAACCTATGGCTACACCTTC
CDR3: CASSIEQGTYGYTF